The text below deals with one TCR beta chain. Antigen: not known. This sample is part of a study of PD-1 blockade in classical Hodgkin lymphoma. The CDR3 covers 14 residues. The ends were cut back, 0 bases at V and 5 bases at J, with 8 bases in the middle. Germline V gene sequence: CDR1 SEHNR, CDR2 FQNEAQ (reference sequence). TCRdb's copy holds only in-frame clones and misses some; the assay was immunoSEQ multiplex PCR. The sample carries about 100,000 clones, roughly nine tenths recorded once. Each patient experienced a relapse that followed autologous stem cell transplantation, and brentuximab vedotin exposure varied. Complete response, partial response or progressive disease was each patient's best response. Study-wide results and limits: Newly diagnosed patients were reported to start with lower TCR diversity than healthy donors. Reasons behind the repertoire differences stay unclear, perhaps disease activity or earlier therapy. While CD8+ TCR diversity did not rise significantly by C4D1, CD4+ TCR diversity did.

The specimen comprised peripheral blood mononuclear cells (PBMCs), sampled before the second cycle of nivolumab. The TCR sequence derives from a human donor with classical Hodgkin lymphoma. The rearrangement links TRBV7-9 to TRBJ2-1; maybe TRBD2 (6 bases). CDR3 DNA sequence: TGTGCCAGCAGCTTAGCGGGAGGAAACAATGAGCAGTTCTTC. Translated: CASSLAGGNNEQFF.